The clone carrying this T cell receptor (beta chain) was detected once. Original analysis: From reference gene primer amplification, estimates of nucleated cell counts were derived. Assay used: immunoSEQ multiplex PCR; TCRdb lists only in-frame clones, some missing. The D gene and trimming were derived from the DNA, and the V and J assignments and clone size from that table. The top ten hold 6% to 7% of the sample, which has 60,000 to 75,000 clones, roughly 87% seen once. These data are taken from a study of blood T cell repertoires in COVID-19. About the research overall: T cells, B-cell-depleted T cells, or PBMCs provided the cDNA or gDNA that served as material.

The length of the CDR3 is 16 residues. Germline CDR1 SGHDT, CDR2 YYEEEE. The trim removed 4 bases at V and 2 bases at J, leaving 9 bases unmatched. This chain joins TRBV5-6 and TRBJ2-3, with 8 positions matching TRBD1. The sequenced sample was peripheral blood. This sequence was found in a man in his fifties with active COVID-19. The CDR3: CASSALGTGSTDTQYF. The CDR3 DNA is TGTGCCAGCAGCGCCCTCGGGACAGGTTCCACAGATACGCAGTATTTT.